This T cell receptor beta chain comes out of a study of blood T cell repertoires in COVID-19. Looking at the study overall: Specimens from acute and convalescent COVID-19 originated in the United States, Italy and Spain. In each case, the material was cDNA or gDNA derived from T cells, B-cell-depleted T cells, or PBMCs.

Source study methods: Estimation of nucleated cell counts was performed using reference gene primer amplification. Repertoires were generated with immunoSEQ multiplex PCR, while TCRdb's copy carries only in-frame clones and drops some. From that table come the V and J calls and clone size; the DNA was used to work out D and trimming. The table shows approximately 190,000 clones, with approximately 80% occurring only once. With 0 bases clipped from V and 6 bases from J, the junction kept 13 bases outside the gene matches. The CDR3 runs 18 residues. The germline CDR1 and CDR2 sequences are LGHDT and YNNKEL (reference sequence).

Sequencing was done on a sample of peripheral blood. This receptor was taken from a human donor in a cohort sampled during active COVID-19. This rearrangement joins TRBV3-1 (or the pseudogene TRBV3-2) to TRBJ2-2, with TRBD2 matching 7 bases. DNA for the CDR3: TGTGCCAGCAGCCAAGACGGACTAGTCGCTTCTAGGGCCGGGGAGCTGTTTTTT. Its protein product is CASSQDGLVASRAGELFF.